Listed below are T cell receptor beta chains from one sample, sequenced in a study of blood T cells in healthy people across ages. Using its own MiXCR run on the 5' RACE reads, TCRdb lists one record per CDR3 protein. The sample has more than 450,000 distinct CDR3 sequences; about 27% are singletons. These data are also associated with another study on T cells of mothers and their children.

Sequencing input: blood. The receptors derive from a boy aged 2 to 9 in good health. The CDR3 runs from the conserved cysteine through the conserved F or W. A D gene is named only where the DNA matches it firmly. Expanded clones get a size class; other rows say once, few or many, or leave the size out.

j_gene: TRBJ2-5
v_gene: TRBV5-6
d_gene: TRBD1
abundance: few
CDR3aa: CASSLDETGRQETQYF
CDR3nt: TGTGCCAGCAGCTTGGATGAGACAGGGCGGCAAGAGACCCAGTACTTC

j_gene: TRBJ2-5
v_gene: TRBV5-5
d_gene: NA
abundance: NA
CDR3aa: CASSLAAGEETQYF
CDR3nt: TGTGCCAGCAGCTTGGCCGCCGGGGAAGAGACCCAGTACTTC

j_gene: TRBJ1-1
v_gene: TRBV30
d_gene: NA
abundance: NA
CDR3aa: CAWSRDTPEAFF
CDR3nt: TGTGCCTGGAGTCGGGACACCCCTGAAGCTTTCTTT

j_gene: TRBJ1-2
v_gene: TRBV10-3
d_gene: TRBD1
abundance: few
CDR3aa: CAISERAGTGYGYTF
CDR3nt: TGTGCCATCAGTGAGCGAGCCGGGACAGGGTATGGCTACACCTTC

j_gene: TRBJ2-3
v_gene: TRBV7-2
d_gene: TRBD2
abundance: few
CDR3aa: CASSLVSSGSVAQYF
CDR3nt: TGTGCCAGCAGCTTAGTTTCTAGCGGGAGTGTGGCGCAGTATTTT

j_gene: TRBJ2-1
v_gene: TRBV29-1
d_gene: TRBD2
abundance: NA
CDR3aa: CSVESGLAGGSRYDEQFF
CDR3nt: TGCAGCGTTGAAAGCGGGCTAGCGGGGGGTAGTCGGTACGATGAGCAGTTCTTC

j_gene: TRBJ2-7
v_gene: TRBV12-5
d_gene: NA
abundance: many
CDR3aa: CASGVYYEQYF
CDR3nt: TGTGCTAGTGGTGTCTACTACGAGCAGTACTTC

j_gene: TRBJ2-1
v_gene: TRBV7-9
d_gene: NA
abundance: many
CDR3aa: CASSLTPRGQFF
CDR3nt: TGTGCCAGCAGCTTGACTCCCAGAGGGCAGTTCTTC

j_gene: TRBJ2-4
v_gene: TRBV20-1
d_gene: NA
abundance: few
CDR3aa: CSPFISRKNIQYF
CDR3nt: TGCAGTCCTTTTATTTCCCGCAAAAACATTCAGTACTTC

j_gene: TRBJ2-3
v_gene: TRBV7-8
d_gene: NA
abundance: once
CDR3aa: CASSRRAGSTDTQYF
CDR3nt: TGTGCCAGCAGCCGACGGGCAGGGAGCACAGATACGCAGTATTTT

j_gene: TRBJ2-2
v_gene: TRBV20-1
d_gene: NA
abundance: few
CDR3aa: CSGRKGSKGGTGELFF
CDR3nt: TGCAGTGGTAGAAAGGGGTCCAAAGGGGGGACCGGGGAGCTGTTTTTT

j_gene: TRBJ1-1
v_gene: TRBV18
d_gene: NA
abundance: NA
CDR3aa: CASSPQGYRLNTEAFF
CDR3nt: TGTGCCAGCTCACCACAGGGGTATAGGCTGAACACTGAAGCTTTCTTT

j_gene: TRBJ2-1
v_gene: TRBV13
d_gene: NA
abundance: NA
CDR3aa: CASSSPTGGTYNEQFF
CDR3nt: TGTGCCAGCAGCTCCCCTACTGGCGGAACCTACAATGAGCAGTTCTTC

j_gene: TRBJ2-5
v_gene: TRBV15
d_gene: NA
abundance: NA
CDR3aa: CATRDVPQETQYF
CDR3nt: TGTGCCACCAGGGACGTTCCTCAAGAGACCCAGTACTTC

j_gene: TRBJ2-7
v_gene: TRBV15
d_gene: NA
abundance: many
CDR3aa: CATSRVDSYEQYF
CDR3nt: TGTGCCACCAGCAGAGTGGACTCCTACGAGCAGTACTTC

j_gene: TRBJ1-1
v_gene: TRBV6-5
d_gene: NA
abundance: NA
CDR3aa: CASSYSFSLNTEAFF
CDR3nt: TGTGCCAGCAGTTACTCGTTCAGCTTGAACACTGAAGCTTTCTTT

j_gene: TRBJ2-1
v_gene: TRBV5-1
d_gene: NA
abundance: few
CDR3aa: CASSLPGESRKFF
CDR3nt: TGCGCCAGCAGCTTGCCGGGGGAGTCGCGGAAGTTCTTC

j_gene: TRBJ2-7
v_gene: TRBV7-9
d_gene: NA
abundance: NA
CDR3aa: CASRPWGDGLGEQYF
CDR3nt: TGTGCCAGCAGGCCTTGGGGAGATGGGCTCGGGGAGCAGTACTTC

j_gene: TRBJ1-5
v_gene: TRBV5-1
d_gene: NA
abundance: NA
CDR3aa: CASSLQGYSNQPQHF
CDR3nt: TGTGCCAGCAGCTTACAGGGTTATAGCAATCAGCCCCAGCATTTT

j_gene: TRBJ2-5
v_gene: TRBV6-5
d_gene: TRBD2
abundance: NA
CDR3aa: CASSPPASGQETQYF
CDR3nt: TGTGCCAGCAGTCCCCCGGCTAGCGGTCAAGAGACCCAGTACTTC

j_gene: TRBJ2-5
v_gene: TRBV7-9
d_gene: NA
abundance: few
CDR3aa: CASSPGPAQYF
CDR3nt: TGTGCCAGCAGCCCGGGGCCGGCCCAGTACTTC

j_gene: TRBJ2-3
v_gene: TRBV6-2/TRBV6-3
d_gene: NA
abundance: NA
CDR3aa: CASMADTQYF
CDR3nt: TGTGCCAGCATGGCGGATACGCAGTATTTT

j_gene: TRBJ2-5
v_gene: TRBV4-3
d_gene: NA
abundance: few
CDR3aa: CASSPKFFTSGQETQYF
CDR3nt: TGCGCCAGCAGCCCGAAATTCTTCACTAGTGGCCAAGAGACCCAGTACTTC

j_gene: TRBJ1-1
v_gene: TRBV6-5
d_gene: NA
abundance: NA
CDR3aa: CASSYTTDSNTEAFF
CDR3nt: TGTGCCAGCAGTTATACGACCGACAGCAACACTGAAGCTTTCTTT

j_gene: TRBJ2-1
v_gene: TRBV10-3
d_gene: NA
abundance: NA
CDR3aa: CAISDGSSYNEQFF
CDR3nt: TGTGCCATCAGTGACGGCAGCTCCTACAATGAGCAGTTCTTC

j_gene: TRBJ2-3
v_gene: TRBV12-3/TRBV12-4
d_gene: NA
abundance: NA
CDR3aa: CASSPQLALTQYF
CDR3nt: TGTGCCAGCAGTCCCCAACTAGCTCTGACGCAGTATTTT

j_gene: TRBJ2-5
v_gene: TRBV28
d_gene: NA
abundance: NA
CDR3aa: CASSSPGPRRETQYF
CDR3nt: TGTGCCAGCAGTTCCCCGGGTCCCCGCAGGGAGACCCAGTACTTC

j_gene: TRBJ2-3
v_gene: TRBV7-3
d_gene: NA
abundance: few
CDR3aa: CASSLGFTQGDTQYF
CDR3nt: TGTGCCAGCAGCTTGGGTTTCACTCAGGGCGATACGCAGTATTTT

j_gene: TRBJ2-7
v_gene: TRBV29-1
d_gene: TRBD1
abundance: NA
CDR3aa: CSVEVLDRGAIYEQYF
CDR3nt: TGCAGCGTTGAAGTTTTGGACAGGGGCGCAATCTACGAGCAGTACTTC

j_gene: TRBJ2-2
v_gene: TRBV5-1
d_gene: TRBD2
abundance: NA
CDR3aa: CASSSSGGATGELFF
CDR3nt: TGCGCCAGCAGCTCCAGCGGGGGGGCCACCGGGGAGCTGTTTTTT

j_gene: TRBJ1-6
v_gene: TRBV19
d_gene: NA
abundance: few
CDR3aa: CASKPTAINSPLHF
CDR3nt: TGTGCCAGTAAACCGACAGCGATTAATTCACCCCTCCACTTT